The TCR beta chain under discussion was sequenced for a study of tumor-infiltrating lymphocytes in glioblastoma multiforme (TCRdb year 2017). In terms of the full investigation: Whether intratumoral genomic heterogeneity fosters TIL diversity was tested through joint investigation of somatic mutations, TIL diversity and immune response activity.

A modified ARM-PCR protocol with multiple V-beta primers and a C-beta primer was used to build TCRB libraries from RNA via three nested multiplex PCR rounds. Starting from about 550 ng of total RNA, TCRB-specific cDNA was synthesized using ProtoScript II Reverse Transcriptase and a C-beta primer. For the TCRB libraries, no unique molecular identifiers were described. In the third PCR, barcodes and adapters were added over approximately 25 cycles with Deep VentR (exo-) polymerase, after which 250-500 bp bands were gel purified. An Illumina HiSeq 2500 generating 250 bp paired-end reads was used to sequence the TCRB libraries. The authors' pipeline ran thus. Trimmomatic was used to clean reads, FLASH to merge reads, MiGEC to assign V, D and J segments, and VDJtools to perform the analysis. Repertoire diversity was quantified with the Shannon-Wiener diversity index calculated using VDJtools. Starting from the raw public reads, TCRdb applied fastp trimming at Q25, assembled clones with MiXCR and retained in-frame beta chains. Here each entry gathers all rows of one CDR3 protein and keeps the most common genes and DNA. TCRdb's processing, not the study's, gives the V and J calls here. This sample gives tens of thousands of distinct CDR3 sequences in total; more than 55% of them show up just once. Of the sample, roughly a third falls within the top ten clones.

The AllPrep DNA/RNA mini kit was used to purify genomic DNA and total RNA simultaneously from each of the 9 to 10 tumor samples. Every RNA sample had an RNA integrity number above 6.5 and an OD 260/280 ratio above 1.9. Measured from the cysteine to the phenylalanine, the CDR3 is 17 residues long. Of the read, only the CDR3 DNA is kept; its 51 bases are in frame from base 1. Trimming at the junction amounts to 0 bases on V and 2 bases on J, and the germline ends lie 17 bases apart. Per the germline V gene (reference sequence), GTSNPN is the CDR1 and SVGIG is the CDR2. Study-wide findings and limitations: Generalizability is limited because the TCR and somatic mutation analysis included only one glioblastoma patient. Because T cells carry unequal numbers of TCR transcripts, RNA-based TCR sequencing may distort clone frequencies. T cells were not sorted into functional subsets, which the authors noted as a future improvement.

This clonotype was observed at least ten times. The antigen it binds to is not known. No qualities accompany the bases; no much larger clone lies one base away. The sequencing input was brain tumor tissue. The receptor was derived from a male donor with glioblastoma. Here the chain combines TRBV30 and TRBJ1-5; the D gene is unclear. DNA sequence: TGTGCCTGGAGTGTTCGGGGTGGAGGACTGGGCAATCAGCCCCAGCATTTT. This codes for CAWSVRGGGLGNQPQHF.